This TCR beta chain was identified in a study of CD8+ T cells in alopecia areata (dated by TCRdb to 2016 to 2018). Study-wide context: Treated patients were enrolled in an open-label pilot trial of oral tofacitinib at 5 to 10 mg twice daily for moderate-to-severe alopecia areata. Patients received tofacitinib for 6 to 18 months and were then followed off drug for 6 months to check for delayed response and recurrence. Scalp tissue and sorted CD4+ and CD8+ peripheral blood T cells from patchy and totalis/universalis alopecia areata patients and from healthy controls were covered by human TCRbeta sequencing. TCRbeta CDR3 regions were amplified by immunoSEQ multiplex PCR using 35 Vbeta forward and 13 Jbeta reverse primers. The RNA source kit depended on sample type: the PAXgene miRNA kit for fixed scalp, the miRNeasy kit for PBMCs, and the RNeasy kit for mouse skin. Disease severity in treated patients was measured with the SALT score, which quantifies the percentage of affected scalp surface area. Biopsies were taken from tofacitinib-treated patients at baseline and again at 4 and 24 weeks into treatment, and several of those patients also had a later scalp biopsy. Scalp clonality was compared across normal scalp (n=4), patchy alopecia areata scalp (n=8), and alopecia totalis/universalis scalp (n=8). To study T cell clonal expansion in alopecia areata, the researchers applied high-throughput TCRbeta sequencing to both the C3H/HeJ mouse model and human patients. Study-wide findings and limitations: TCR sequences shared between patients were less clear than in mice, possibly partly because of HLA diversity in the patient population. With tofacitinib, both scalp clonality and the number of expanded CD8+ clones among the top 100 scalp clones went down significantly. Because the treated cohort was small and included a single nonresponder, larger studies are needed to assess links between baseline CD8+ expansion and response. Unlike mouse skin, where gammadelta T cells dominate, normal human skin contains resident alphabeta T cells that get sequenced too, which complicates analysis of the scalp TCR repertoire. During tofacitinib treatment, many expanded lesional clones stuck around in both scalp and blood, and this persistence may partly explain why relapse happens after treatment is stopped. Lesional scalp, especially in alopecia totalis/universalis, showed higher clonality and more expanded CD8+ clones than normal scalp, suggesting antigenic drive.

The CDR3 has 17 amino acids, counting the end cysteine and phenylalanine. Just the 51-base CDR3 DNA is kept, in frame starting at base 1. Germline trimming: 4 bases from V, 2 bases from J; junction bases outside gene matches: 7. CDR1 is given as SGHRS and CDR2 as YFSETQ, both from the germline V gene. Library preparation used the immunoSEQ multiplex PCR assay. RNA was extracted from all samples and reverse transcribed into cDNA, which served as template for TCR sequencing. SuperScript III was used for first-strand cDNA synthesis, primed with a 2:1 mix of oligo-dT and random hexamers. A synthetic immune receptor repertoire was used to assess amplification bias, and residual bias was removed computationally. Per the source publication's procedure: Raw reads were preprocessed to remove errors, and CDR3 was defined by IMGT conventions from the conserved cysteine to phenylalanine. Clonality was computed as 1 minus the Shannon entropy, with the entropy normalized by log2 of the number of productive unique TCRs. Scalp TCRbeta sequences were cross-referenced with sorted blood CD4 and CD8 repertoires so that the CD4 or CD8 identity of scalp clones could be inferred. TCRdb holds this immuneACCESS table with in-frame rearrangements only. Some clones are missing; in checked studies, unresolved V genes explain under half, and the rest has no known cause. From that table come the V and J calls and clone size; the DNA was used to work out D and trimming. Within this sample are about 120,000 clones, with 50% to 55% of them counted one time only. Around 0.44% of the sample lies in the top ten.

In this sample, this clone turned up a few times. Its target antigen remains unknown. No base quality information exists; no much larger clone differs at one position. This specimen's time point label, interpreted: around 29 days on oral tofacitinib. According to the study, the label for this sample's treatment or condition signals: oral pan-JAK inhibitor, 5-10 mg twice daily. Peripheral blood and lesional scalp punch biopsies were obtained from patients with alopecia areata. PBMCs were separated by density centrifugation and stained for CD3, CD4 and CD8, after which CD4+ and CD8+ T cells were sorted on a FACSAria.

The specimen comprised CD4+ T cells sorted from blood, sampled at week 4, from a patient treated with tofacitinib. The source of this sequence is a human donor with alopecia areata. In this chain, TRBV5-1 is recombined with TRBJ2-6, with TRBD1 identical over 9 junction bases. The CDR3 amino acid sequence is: CASSPLQGAAGANVLTF. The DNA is TGCGCCAGCAGCCCTTTACAGGGGGCGGCTGGGGCCAACGTCCTGACTTTC.